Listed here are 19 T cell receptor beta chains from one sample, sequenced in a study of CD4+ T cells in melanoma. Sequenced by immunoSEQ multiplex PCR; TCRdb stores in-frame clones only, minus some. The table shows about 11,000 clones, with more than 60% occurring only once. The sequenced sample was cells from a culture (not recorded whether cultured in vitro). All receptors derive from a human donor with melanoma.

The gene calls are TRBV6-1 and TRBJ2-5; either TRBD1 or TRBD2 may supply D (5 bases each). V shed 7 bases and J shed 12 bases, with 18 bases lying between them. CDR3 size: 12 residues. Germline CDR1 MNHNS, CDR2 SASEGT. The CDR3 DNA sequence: TGTGCCAGCAAGTCACGGGACCCGAGGGAGTACTTC. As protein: CASKSRDPREYF.

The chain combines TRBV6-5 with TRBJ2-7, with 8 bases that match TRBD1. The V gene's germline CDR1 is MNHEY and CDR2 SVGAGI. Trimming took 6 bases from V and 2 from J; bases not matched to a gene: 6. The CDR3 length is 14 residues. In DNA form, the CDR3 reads TGTGCCAGCAGAATCGGACAGGGCGCCTACGAGCAGTACTTC. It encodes CASRIGQGAYEQYF.

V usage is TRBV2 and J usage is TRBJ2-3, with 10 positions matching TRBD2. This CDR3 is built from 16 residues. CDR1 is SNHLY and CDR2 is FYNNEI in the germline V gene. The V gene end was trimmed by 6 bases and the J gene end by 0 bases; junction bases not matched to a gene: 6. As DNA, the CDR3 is TGTGCCAGCAGGACCGGAGCGGGGGGGAGCACAGATACGCAGTATTTT. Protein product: CASRTGAGGSTDTQYF.

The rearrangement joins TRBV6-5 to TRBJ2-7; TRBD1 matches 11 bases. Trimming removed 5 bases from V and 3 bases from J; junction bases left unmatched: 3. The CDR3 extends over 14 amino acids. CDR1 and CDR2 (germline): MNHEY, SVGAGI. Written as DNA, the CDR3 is TGTGCCAGCAGTAAAGGGACAGGGGGCTACGAGCAGTACTTC. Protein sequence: CASSKGTGGYEQYF.

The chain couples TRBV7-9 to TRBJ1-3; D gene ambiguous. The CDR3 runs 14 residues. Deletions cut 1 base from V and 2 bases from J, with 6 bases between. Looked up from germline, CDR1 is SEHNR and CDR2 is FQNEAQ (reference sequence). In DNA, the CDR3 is TGTGCCAGCAGCTTAGTGGTAGCTGGAAACACCATATATTTT. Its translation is CASSLVVAGNTIYF.

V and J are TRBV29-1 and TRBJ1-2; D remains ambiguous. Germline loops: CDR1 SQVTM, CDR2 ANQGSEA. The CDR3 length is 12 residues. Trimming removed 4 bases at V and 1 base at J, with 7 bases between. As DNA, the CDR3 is TGCAGCGTTGGCAGGTTTAACTATGGCTACACCTTC. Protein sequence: CSVGRFNYGYTF.

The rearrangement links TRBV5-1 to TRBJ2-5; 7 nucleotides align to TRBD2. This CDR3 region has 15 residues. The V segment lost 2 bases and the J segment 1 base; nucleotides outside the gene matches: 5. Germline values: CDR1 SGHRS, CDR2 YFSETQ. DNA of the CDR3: TGCGCCAGCAGCTTTTCTCCGGGGGGCCAAGAGACCCAGTACTTC. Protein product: CASSFSPGGQETQYF.

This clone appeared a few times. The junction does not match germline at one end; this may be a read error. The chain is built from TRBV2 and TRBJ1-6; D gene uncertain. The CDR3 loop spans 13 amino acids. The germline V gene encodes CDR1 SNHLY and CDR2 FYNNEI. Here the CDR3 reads CASTAGYDSPLHF. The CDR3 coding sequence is TGTGCCAGCACGGCTGGCTATGATTCACCCCTCCACTTT.

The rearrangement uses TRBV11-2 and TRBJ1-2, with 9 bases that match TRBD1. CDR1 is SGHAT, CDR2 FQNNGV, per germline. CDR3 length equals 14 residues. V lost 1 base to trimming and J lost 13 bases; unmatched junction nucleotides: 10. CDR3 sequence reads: CASSLVAGTGPPTF. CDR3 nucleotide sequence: TGTGCCAGCAGCTTAGTGGCGGGGACAGGGCCACCCACCTTC. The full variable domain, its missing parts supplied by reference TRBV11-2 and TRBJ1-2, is EAGVAQSPRYKIIEKRQSVAFWCNPISGHATLYWYQQILGQGPKLLIQFQNNGVVDDSQLPKDRFSAERLKGVDSTLKIQPAKLEDSAVYLCASSLVAGTGPPTFGSGTRLTVV.

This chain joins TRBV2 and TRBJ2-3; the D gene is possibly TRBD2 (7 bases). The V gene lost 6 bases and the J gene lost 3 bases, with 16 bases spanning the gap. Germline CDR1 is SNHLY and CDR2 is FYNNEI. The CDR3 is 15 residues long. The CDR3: CASRGGGGRTDTQYF. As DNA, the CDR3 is TGTGCCAGCAGGGGAGGGGGGGGCCGGACAGATACGCAGTATTTT. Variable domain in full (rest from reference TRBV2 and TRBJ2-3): EPEVTQTPSHQVTQMGQEVILRCVPISNHLYFYWYRQILGQKVEFLVSFYNNEISEKSEIFDDQFSVERPDGSNFTLKIRSTKLEDSAMYFCASRGGGGRTDTQYFGPGTRLTVL.

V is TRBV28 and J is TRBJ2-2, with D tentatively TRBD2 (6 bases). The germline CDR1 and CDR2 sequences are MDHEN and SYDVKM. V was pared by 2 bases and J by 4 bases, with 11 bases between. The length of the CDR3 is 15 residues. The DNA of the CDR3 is TGTGCCAGCAGTTTACGCGGGGTTGCCACCGGGGAGCTGTTTTTT. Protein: CASSLRGVATGELFF.

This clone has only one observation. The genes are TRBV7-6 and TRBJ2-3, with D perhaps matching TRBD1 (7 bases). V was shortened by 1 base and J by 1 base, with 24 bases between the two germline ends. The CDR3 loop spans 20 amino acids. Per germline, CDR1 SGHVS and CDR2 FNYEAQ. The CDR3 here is CASSLGGQWDGGGGTDTQYF. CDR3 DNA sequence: TGTGCCAGCAGCTTAGGGGGACAGTGGGACGGGGGCGGAGGCACAGATACGCAGTATTTT.

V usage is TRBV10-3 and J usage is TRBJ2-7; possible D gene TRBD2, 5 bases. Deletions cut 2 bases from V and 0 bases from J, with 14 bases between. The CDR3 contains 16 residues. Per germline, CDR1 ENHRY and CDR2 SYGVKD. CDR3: CAISESPQRNSYEQYF. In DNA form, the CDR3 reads TGTGCCATCAGTGAGAGTCCCCAGCGGAACTCCTACGAGCAGTACTTC.

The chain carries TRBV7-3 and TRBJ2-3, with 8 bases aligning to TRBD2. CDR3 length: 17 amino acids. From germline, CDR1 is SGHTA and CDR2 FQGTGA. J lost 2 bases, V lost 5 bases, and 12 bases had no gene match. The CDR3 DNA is TGTGCCAGCAGCCCCACTTCGGCGGGGGGCCCCACAGATACGCAGTATTTT. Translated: CASSPTSAGGPTDTQYF. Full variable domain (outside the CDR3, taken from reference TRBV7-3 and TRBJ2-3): GAGVSQTPSNKVTEKGKYVELRCDPISGHTALYWYRQSLGQGPEFLIYFQGTGAADDSGLPNDRFFAVRPEGSVSTLKIQRTERGDSAVYLCASSPTSAGGPTDTQYFGPGTRLTVL.

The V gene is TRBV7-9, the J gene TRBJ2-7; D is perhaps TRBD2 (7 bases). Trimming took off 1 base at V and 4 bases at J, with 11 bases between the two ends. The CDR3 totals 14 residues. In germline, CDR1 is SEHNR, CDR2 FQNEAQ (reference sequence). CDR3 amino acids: CASSLGGGPYEQYF. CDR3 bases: TGTGCCAGCAGCTTAGGGGGGGGCCCTTACGAGCAGTACTTC.

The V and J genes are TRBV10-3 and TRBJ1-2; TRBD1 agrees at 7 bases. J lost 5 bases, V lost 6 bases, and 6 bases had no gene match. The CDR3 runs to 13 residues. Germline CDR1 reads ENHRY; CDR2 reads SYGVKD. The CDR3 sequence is CAIRYMTGYGYTF. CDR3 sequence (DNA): TGTGCCATCAGGTACATGACAGGGTATGGCTACACCTTC.

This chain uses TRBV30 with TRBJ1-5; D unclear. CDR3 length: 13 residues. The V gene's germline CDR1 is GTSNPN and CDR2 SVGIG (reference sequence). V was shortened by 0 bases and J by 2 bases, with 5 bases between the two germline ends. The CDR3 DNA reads TGTGCCTGGAGTGTAAGAGGCAATCAGCCCCAGCATTTT. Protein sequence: CAWSVRGNQPQHF.

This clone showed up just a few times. Written as DNA, the CDR3 is TGTGCCAGCAGCTTAGTGATGGGAATTAAGAACACTGAAGCTTTCTTT. Its protein product is CASSLVMGIKNTEAFF. The chain employs TRBV11-2 and TRBJ1-1; D is unresolved. The CDR3 contains 16 residues. V gave up 1 base and J gave up 1 base, with 13 bases separating them. Germline V CDR1 and CDR2: SGHAT, FQNNGV. Combining the CDR3 with reference TRBV11-2 and TRBJ1-1 gives the whole variable domain EAGVAQSPRYKIIEKRQSVAFWCNPISGHATLYWYQQILGQGPKLLIQFQNNGVVDDSQLPKDRFSAERLKGVDSTLKIQPAKLEDSAVYLCASSLVMGIKNTEAFFGQGTRLTVV.

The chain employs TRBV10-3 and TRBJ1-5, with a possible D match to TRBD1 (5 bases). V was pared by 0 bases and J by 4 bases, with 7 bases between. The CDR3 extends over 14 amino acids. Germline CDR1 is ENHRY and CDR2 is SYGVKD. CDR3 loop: CAISESKGNQPQHF. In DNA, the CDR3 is TGTGCCATCAGTGAGTCGAAGGGGAATCAGCCCCAGCATTTT.